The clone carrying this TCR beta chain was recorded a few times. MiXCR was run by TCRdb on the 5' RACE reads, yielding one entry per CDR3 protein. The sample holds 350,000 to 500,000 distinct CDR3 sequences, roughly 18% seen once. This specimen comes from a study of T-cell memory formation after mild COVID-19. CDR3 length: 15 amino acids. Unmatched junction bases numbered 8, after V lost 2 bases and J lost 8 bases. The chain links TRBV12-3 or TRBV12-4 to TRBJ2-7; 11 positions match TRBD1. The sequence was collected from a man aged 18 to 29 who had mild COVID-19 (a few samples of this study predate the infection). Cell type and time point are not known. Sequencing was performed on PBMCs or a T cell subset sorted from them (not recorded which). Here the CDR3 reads CASSLLGQGAFKQYF. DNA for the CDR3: TGTGCCAGCAGTTTATTAGGACAGGGGGCGTTTAAGCAGTACTTC.